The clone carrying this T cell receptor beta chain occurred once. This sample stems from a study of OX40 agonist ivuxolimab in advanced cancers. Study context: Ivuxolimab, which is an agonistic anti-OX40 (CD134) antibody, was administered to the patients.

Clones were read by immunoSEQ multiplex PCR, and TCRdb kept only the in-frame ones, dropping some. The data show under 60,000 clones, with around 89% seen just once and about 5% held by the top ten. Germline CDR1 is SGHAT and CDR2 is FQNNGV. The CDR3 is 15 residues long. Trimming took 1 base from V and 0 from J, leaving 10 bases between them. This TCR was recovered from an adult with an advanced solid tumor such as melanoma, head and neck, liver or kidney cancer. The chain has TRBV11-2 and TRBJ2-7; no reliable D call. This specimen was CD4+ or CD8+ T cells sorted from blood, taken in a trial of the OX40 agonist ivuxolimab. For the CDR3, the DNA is TGTGCCAGCAGCTTAGGCAGCTTAAGCTCCTACGAGCAGTACTTC. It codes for CASSLGSLSSYEQYF.